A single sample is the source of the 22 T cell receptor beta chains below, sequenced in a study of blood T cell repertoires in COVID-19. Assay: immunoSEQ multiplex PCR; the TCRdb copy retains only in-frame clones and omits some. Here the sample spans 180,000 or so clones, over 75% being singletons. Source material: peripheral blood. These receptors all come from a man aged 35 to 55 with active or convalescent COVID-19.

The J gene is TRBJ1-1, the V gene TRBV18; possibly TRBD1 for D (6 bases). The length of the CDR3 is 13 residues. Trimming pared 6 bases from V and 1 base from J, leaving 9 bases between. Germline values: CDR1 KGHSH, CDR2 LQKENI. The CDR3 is CASSPRGNTEAFF. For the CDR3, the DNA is TGTGCCAGCTCTCCCAGGGGGAACACTGAAGCTTTCTTT.

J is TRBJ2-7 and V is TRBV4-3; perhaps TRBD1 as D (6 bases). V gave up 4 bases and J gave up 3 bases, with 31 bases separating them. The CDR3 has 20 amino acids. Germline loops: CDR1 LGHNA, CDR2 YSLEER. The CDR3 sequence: CASSLQLWGRGSASYYEQYF. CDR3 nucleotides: TGCGCCAGCAGCCTCCAATTGTGGGGCAGGGGATCAGCGTCCTACTACGAGCAGTACTTC.

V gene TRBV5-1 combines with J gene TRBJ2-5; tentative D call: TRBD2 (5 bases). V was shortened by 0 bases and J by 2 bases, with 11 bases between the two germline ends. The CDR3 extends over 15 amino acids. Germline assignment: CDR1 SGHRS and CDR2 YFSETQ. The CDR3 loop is CASSLVNGDQETQYF. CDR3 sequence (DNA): TGCGCCAGCAGCTTGGTAAACGGGGATCAAGAGACCCAGTACTTC.

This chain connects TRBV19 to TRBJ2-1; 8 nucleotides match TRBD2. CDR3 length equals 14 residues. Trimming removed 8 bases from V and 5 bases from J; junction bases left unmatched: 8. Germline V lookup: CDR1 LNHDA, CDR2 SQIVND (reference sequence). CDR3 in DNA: TGTGCCAGTGCCATAAGCGGGGGACACAATGAGCAGTTCTTC. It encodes CASAISGGHNEQFF.

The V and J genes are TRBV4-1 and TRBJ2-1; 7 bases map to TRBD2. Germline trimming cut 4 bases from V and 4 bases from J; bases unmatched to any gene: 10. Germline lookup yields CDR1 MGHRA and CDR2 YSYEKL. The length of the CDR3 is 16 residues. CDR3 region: CASSRGGGDPYNEQFF. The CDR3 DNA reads TGCGCCAGCAGCCGAGGTGGGGGGGACCCATACAATGAGCAGTTCTTC.

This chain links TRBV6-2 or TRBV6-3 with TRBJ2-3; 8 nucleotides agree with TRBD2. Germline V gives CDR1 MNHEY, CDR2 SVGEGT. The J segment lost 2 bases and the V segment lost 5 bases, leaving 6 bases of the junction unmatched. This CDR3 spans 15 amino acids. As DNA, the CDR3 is TGTGCCAGCAGTGGAGCGGGGGAGATCACAGATACGCAGTATTTT. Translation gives CASSGAGEITDTQYF.

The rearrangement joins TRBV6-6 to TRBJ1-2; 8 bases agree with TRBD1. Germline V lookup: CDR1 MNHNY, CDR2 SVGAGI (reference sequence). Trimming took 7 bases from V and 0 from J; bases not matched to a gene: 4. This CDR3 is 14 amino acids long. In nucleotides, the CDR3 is TGTGCCAGCACCTCGACAGGGGCTAACTATGGCTACACCTTC. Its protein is CASTSTGANYGYTF.

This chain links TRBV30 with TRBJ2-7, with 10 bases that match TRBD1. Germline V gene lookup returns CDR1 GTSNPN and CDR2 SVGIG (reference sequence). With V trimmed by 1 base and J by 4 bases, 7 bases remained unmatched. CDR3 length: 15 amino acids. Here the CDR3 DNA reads TGTGCCTGGAGTGCTGACAGGGGGCGTCTTTACGAGCAGTACTTC. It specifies CAWSADRGRLYEQYF. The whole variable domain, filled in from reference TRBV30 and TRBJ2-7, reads SQTIHQWPATLVQPVGSPLSLECTVEGTSNPNLYWYRQAAGRGLQLLFYSVGIGQISSEVPQNLSASRPQDRQFILSSKKLLLSDSGFYLCAWSADRGRLYEQYFGPGTRLTVT.

The CDR3: CASSQDLRGGETQYF. In nucleotides, the CDR3 is TGCGCCAGCAGCCAAGATCTGCGGGGAGGAGAGACCCAGTACTTC. This rearrangement joins TRBV4-3 to TRBJ2-7; D is possibly TRBD2 (6 bases). The DNA end is a closer match to TRBJ2-5, so the J assignment may be wrong. Germline CDR1 LGHNA, CDR2 YSLEER. This CDR3 comprises 15 residues.

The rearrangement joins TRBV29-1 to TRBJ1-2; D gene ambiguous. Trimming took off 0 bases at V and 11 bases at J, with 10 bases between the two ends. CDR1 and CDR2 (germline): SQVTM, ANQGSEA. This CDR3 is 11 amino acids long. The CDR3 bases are TGCAGCGTTGAAGATAGACACATTTACACCTTC. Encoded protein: CSVEDRHIYTF.

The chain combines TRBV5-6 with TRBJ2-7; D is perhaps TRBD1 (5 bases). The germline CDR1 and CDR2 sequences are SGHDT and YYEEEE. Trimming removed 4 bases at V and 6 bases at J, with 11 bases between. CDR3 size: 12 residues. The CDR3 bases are TGTGCCAGCAGCGCCAGGGTAGGCGAGCAGTACTTC. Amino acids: CASSARVGEQYF.

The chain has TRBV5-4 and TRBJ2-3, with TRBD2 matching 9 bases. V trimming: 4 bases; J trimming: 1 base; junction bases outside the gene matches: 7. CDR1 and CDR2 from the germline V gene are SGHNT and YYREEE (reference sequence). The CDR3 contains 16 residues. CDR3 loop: CASSPQVAGGTDTQYF. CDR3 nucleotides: TGTGCCAGCAGCCCCCAGGTAGCGGGGGGCACAGATACGCAGTATTTT.

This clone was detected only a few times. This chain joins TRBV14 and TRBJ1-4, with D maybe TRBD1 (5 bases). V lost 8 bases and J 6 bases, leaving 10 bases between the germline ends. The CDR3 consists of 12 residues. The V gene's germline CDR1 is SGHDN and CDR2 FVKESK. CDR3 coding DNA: TGTGCCAGCGGGACTACTTATGAAAAACTGTTTTTT. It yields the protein CASGTTYEKLFF.

This CDR3 is CASSTPTGMGYGYTF. In DNA, the CDR3 is TGTGCCAGCAGCACGCCGACAGGGATGGGTTATGGCTACACCTTC. V is TRBV5-8 and J is TRBJ1-2, with TRBD1 identical over 7 bases. The CDR3 length is 15 residues. After removal of 4 bases from V and 5 bases from J, the junction contained 11 bases not matched to a gene. Germline CDR1 SGHTS, CDR2 YDEGEE.

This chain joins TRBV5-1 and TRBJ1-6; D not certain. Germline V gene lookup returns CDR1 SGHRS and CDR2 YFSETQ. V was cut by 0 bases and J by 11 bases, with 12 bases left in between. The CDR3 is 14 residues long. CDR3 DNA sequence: TGCGCCAGCAGCTTGGCGTCCCGCGATCCACCCCTCCACTTT. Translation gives CASSLASRDPPLHF.

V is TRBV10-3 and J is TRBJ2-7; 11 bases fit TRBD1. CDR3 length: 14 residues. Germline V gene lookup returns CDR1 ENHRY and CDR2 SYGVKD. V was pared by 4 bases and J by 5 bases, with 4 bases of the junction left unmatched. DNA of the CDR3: TGTGCCATCAGTGTAGGGACAGGGGGACACGAGCAGTACTTC. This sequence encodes CAISVGTGGHEQYF.

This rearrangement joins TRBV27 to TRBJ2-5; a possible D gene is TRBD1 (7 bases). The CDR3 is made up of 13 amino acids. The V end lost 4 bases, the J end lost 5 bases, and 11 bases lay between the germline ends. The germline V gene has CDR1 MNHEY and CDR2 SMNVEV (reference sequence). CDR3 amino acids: CASSSRGVETQYF. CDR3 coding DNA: TGTGCCAGCAGTTCCAGGGGGGTGGAGACCCAGTACTTC.

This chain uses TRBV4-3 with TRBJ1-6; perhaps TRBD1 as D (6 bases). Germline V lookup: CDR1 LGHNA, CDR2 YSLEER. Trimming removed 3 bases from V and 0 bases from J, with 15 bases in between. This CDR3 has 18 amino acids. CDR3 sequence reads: CASSQGNRESSYNSPLHF. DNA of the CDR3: TGCGCCAGCAGCCAGGGTAACAGGGAAAGCTCCTATAATTCACCCCTCCACTTT.

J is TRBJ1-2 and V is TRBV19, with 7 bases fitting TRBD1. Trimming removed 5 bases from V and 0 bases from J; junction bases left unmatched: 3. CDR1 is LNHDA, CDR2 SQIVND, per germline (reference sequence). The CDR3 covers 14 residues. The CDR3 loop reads CASSLGGTNYGYTF. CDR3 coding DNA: TGTGCCAGTAGTTTAGGGGGCACTAACTATGGCTACACCTTC. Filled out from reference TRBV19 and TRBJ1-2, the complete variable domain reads DGGITQSPKYLFRKEGQNVTLSCEQNLNHDAMYWYRQDPGQGLRLIYYSQIVNDFQKGDIAEGYSVSREKKESFPLTVTSAQKNPTAFYLCASSLGGTNYGYTFGSGTRLTVV.

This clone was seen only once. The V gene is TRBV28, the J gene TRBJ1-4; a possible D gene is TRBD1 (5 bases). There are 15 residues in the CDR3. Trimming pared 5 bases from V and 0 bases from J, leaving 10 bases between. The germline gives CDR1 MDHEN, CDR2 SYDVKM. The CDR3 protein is CASSDKGATNEKLFF. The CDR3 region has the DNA TGTGCCAGCAGTGATAAAGGGGCAACTAATGAAAAACTGTTTTTT.

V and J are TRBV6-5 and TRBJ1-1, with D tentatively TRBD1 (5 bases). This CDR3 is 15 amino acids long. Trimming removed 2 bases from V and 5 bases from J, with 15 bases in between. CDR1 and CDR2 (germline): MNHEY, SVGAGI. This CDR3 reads CASSYRGGPGTEAFF. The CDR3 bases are TGTGCCAGCAGTTACCGGGGGGGACCAGGAACTGAAGCTTTCTTT.

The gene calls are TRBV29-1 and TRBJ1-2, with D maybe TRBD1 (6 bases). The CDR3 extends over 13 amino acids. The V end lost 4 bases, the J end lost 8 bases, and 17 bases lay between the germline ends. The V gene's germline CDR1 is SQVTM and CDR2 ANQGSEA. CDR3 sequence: CSVVSRGIQGYTF. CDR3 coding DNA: TGCAGCGTTGTCTCTAGGGGGATCCAAGGCTACACCTTC.